This TCR beta chain was retrieved from a study of T cell responses to AZD1222 COVID-19 vaccine. Study conclusions and caveats: Of the AZD1222 recipients, only 5 or 6 were seropositive at baseline. Following two doses of AZD1222, Spike-specific TCR breadth and depth rose. Among the donors, most were white British and more were female, and clonal diversity was possibly underestimated.

V gave up 3 bases and J gave up 4 bases, with 15 bases separating them. Germline lookup yields CDR1 MDHEN and CDR2 SYDVKM. The CDR3 has 15 residues. To note about this clone: Its antigen is currently unknown.

Profiled with immunoSEQ multiplex PCR; TCRdb holds only in-frame clones, not every one. The sample shows roughly 89,000 clones, roughly 88% of them seen only once. V and J are TRBV28 and TRBJ1-2; D might be TRBD1 (6 bases). This clonotype originated in an adult in good health. The sequencing here drew on peripheral blood, taken on day 0 of MenACWY control vaccination. The CDR3 DNA follows: TGTGCCAGCAGTTTGGGGGCGGGGGTCAGCTATGGCTACACCTTC. Residues: CASSLGAGVSYGYTF.